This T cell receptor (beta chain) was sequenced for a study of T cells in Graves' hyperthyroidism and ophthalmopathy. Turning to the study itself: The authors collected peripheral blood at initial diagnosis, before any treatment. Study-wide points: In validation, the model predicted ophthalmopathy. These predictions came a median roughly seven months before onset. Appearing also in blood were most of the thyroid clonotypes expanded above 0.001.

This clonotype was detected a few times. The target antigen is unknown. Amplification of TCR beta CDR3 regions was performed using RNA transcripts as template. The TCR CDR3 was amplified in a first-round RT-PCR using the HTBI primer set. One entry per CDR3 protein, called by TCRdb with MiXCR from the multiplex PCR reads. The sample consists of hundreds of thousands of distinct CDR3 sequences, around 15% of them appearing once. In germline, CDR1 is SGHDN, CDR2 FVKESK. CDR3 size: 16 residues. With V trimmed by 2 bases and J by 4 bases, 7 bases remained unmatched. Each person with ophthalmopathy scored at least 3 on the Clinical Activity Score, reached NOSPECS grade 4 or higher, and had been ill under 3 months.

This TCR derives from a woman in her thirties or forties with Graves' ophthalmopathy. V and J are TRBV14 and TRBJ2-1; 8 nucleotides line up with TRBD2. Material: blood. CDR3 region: CASSQFSGDSYNEQFF. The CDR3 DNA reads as TGTGCCAGCAGCCAATTTAGCGGGGATTCTTACAATGAGCAGTTCTTC.